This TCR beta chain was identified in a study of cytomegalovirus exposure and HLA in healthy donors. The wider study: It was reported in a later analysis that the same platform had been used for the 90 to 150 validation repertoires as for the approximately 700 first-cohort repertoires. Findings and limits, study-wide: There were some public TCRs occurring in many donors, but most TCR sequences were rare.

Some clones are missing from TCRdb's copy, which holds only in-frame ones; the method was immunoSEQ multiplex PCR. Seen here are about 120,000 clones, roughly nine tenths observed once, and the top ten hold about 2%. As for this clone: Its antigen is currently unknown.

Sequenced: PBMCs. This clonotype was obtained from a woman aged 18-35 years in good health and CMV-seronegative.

The CDR3 protein is CACPQEGDYGYTF. The DNA for the CDR3 is TGTGCCTGCCCTCAAGAGGGGGACTATGGCTACACCTTC. The chain recombines TRBV30 with TRBJ1-2, with D tentatively TRBD1 (6 bases). V lost 6 bases to trimming and J lost 3 bases, with 14 bases between them. CDR1 and CDR2 from the germline V gene are GTSNPN and SVGIG (reference sequence). CDR3 length equals 13 residues.